This T cell receptor beta chain emerged from a study of T cell repertoires in cytomegalovirus infection. Across the study: CMV infection and matching HLA type were both indicated by public TCR beta signatures.

TCRdb ran MiXCR on the reads and lists one entry per CDR3 protein. The repertoire consists of hundreds of thousands of distinct CDR3 sequences, with roughly 33% occurring once and the leading ten covering about 18%. This clonotype has more than one count but fewer than ten. Its antigen remains unknown. The V segment lost 6 bases and the J segment 5 bases; nucleotides outside the gene matches: 6. Per germline, CDR1 DFQATT and CDR2 SNEGSKA (reference sequence). This CDR3 has 14 residues. This sequence was found in a human donor in good health (CMV status not recorded). Some clones in this sample may be carry-over from other donors' samples. The chain joins TRBV20-1 to TRBJ2-7, with TRBD2 matching over 14 bases. Material: cultured PBMCs, obtained from culture after CMV antigen stimulation. For the CDR3, the DNA is TGCAGTGCAATCGGACTAGCGGGAGGAAACGAGCAGTACTTC. Amino acid sequence: CSAIGLAGGNEQYF.